This TCR beta chain was obtained from a study of blood T cells in healthy people across ages. Study results and caveats: Using unsorted PBMCs precluded a conclusive naive versus antigen-experienced comparison. The fall in TCR beta diversity per million T cells was roughly linear with age. In long-lived donors, naive CD4+ cell counts and diversity exceeded those of aged donors.

A sample-barcoded 5' primer and a J-beta primer mix were used in a second PCR of roughly 7 to 11 cycles. TCRdb fed the 5' RACE reads into MiXCR, producing one record per CDR3 protein. The sample lists around 1,700,000 distinct CDR3 sequences, 28% occurring once. Healthy Russian Caucasian donors spanned ages roughly 6 to 100 years. This clonotype has at least ten counts. Its specificity is unknown. CDR1 LGHNA and CDR2 YNFKEQ come from the germline V gene. The CDR3 covers 15 residues. V lost 4 bases and J 0 bases, leaving 12 bases between the germline ends. Sequencing was done on a sample of blood. The receptor was isolated from a woman aged 25 to 39 in good health. The genes are TRBV4-2 and TRBJ2-5; D is unresolved. The CDR3 sequence: CASSRSVAYQETQYF. CDR3 nucleotides: TGTGCCAGCAGCCGCTCCGTTGCGTACCAAGAGACCCAGTACTTC.